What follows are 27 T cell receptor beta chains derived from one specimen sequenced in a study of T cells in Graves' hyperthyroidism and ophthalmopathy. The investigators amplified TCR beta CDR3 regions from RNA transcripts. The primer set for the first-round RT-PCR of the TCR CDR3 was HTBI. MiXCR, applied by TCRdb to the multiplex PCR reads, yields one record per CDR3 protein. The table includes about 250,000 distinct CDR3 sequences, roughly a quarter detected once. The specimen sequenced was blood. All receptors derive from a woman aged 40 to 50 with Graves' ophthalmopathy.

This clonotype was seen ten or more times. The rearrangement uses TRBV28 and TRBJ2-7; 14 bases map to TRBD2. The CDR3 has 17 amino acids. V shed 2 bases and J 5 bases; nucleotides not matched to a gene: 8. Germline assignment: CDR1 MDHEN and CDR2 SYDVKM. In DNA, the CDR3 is TGTGCCAGCAGTTTACCAGGACTAGCGGGAGGTTTCGACGAGCAGTACTTC. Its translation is CASSLPGLAGGFDEQYF.

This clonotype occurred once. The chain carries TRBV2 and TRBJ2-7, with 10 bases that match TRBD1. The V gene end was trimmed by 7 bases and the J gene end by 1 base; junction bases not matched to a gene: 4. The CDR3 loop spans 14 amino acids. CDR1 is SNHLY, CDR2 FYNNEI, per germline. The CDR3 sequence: CASIRQGASYEQYF. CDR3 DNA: TGTGCCAGCATCAGACAGGGGGCATCCTACGAGCAGTACTTC. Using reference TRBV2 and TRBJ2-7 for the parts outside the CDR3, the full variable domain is EPEVTQTPSHQVTQMGQEVILRCVPISNHLYFYWYRQILGQKVEFLVSFYNNEISEKSEIFDDQFSVERPDGSNFTLKIRSTKLEDSAMYFCASIRQGASYEQYFGPGTRLTVT.

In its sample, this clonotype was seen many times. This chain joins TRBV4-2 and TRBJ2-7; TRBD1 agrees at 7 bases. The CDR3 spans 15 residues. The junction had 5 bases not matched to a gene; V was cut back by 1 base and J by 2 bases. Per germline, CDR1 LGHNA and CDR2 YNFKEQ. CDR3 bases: TGTGCCAGCAGCCAAGGACGCACAGGGGCCTACGAGCAGTACTTC. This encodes CASSQGRTGAYEQYF.

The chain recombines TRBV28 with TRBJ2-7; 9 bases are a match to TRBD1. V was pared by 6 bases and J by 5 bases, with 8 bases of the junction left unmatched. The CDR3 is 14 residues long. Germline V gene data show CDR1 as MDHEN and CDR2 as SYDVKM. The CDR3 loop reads CASRPGQGSNEQYF. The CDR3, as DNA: TGTGCCAGCAGACCGGGACAGGGTTCGAACGAGCAGTACTTC. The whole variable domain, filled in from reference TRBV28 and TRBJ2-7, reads DVKVTQSSRYLVKRTGEKVFLECVQDMDHENMFWYRQDPGLGLRLIYFSYDVKMKEKGDIPEGYSVSREKKERFSLILESASTNQTSMYLCASRPGQGSNEQYFGPGTRLTVT.

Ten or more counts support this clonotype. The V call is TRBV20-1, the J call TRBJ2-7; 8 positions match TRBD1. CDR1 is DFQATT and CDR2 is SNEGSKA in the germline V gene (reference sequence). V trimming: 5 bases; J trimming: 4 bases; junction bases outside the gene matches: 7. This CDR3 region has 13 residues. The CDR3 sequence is CSAHRTGRYEQYF. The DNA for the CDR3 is TGCAGTGCTCACCGGACAGGGAGGTACGAGCAGTACTTC.

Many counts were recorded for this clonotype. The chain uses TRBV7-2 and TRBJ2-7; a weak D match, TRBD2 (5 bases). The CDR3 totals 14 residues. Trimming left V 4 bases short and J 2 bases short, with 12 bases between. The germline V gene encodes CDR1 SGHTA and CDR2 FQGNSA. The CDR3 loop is CASSSAVPPYEQYF. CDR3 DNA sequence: TGTGCCAGCAGCTCAGCGGTTCCACCCTACGAGCAGTACTTC.

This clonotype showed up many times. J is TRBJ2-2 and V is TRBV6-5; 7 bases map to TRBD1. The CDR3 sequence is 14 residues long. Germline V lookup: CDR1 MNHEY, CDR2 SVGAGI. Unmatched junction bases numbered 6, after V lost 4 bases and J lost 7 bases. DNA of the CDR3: TGTGCCAGCAGTTCAGACAGGGTCCTCGGGGAGCTGTTTTTT. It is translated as CASSSDRVLGELFF.

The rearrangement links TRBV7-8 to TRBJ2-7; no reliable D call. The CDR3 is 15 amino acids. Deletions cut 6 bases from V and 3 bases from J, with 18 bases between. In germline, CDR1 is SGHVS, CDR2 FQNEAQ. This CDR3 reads CASSAPERNGYEQYF. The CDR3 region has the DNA TGTGCCAGCAGTGCTCCGGAGCGAAACGGCTACGAGCAGTACTTC.

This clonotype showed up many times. The CDR3 DNA follows: TGTGCCAGCAGCTCTCCCCCCCCCAACCACGAGCAGTACTTC. It translates to CASSSPPPNHEQYF. The chain carries TRBV7-9 and TRBJ2-7; D not resolved. Deletions cut 4 bases from V and 5 bases from J, with 15 bases between. Germline V gene sequence: CDR1 SEHNR, CDR2 FQNEAQ (reference sequence). The CDR3 length is 14 residues.

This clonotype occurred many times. DNA of the CDR3: TGTGCCAGTAGTATAAATCCGGAACGGATCTCCTACGAGCAGTACTTC. Amino acids: CASSINPERISYEQYF. The rearrangement uses TRBV19 and TRBJ2-7; D not certain. V lost 2 bases to trimming and J lost 0 bases, with 14 bases between them. The length of the CDR3 is 16 residues. Germline-derived CDR1 and CDR2 are LNHDA and SQIVND (reference sequence).

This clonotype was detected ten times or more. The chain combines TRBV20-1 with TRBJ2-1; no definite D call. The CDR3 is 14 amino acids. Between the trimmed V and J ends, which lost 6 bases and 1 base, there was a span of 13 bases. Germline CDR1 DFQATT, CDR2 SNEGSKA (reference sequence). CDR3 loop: CSAERVRSYNEQFF. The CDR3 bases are TGCAGTGCCGAACGAGTGCGGTCCTACAATGAGCAGTTCTTC.

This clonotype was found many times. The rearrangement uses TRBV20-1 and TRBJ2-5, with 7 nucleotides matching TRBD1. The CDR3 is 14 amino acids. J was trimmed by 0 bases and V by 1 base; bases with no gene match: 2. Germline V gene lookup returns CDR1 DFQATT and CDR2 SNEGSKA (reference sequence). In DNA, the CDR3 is TGCAGTGCTAGAGCCGACAGGGACCAAGAGACCCAGTACTTC. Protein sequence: CSARADRDQETQYF.

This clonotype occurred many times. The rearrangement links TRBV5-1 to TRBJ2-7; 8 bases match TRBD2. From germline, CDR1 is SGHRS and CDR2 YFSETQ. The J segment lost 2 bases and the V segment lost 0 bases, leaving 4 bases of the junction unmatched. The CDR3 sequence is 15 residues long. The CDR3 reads CASSLELAETYEQYF. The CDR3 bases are TGCGCCAGCAGCTTGGAACTAGCGGAGACCTACGAGCAGTACTTC.

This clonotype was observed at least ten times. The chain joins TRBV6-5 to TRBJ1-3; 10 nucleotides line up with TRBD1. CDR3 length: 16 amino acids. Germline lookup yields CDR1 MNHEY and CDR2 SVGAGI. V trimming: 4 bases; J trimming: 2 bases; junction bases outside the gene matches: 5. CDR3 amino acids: CASSSPGTGAGNTIYF. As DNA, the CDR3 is TGTGCCAGCAGTTCCCCTGGGACAGGGGCTGGAAACACCATATATTTT.

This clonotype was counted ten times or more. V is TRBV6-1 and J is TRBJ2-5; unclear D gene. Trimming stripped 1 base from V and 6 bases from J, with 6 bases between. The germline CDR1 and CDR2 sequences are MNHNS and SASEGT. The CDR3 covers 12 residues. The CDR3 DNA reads TGTGCCAGCAGTGAAGGCACAAAGACCCAGTACTTC. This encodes CASSEGTKTQYF.

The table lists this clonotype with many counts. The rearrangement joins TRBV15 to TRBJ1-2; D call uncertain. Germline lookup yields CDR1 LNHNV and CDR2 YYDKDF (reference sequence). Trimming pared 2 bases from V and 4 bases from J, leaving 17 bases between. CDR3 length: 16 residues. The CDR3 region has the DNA TGTGCCACCAGCAGACGAAATACCAGAACCCTCTATGGCTACACCTTC. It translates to CATSRRNTRTLYGYTF.

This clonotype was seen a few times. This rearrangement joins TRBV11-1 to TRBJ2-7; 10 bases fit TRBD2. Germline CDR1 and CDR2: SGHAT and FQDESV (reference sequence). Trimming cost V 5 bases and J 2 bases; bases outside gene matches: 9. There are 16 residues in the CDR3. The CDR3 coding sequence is TGTGCCAGCAGCGTCGCCCGGACTAGCGGTCCCTACGAGCAGTACTTC. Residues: CASSVARTSGPYEQYF.

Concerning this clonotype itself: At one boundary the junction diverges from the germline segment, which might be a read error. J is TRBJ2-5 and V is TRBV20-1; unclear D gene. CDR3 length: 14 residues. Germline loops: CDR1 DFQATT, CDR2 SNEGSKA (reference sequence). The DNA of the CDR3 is TGCAGTGCAAGTCAGAAGATTTACCAAGAGACACAGTACTTC. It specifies CSASQKIYQETQYF.

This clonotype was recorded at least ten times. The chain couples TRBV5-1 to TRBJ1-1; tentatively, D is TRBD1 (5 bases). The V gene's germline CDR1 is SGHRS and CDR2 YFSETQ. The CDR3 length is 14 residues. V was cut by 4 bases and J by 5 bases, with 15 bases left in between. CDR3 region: CASSPQGLATEAFF. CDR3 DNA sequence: TGCGCCAGCAGCCCCCAGGGTCTTGCAACTGAAGCTTTCTTT.

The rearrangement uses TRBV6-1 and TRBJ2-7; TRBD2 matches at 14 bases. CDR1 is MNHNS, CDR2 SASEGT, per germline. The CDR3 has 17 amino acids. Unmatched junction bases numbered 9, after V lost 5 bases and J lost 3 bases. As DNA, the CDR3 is TGTGCCAGCAGTCGCTCAGGGACTAGCGGGAGTATCTACGAGCAGTACTTC. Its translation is CASSRSGTSGSIYEQYF.

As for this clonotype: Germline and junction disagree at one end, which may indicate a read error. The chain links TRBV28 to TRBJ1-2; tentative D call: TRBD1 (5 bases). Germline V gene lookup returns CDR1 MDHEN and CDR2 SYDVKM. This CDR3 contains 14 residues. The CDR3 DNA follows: TGTGCCAGCAGGATGAACGGGACGGACGGTGGCTACAGCTTC. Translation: CASRMNGTDGGYSF.

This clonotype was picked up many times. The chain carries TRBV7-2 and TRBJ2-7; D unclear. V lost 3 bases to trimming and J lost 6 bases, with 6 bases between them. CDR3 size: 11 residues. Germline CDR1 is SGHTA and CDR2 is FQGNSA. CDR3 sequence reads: CASSFSFEQYF. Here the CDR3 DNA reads TGTGCCAGCAGCTTTTCTTTCGAGCAGTACTTC.

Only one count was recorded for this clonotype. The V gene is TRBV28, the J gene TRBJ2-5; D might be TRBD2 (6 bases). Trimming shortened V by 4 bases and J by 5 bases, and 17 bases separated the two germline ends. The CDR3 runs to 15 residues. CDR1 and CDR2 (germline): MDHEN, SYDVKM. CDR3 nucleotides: TGTGCCAGCAGTTCAATGACTAGTTCATGGGAGACCCAGTACTTC. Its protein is CASSSMTSSWETQYF.

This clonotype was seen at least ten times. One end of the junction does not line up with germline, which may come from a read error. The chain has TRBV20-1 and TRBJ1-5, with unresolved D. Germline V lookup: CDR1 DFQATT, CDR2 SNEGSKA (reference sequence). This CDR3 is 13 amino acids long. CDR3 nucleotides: TGCAGTGCTAGAGATAGACCCAATCGGCCCCAGCATTTT. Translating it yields CSARDRPNRPQHF.

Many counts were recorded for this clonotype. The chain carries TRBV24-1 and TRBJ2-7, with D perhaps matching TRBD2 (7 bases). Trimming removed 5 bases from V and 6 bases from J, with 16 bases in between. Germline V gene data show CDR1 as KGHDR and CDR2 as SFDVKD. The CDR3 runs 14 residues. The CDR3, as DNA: TGTGCCACCAGTGGTGACAGGAGCGGGGTCGAGCAGTACTTC. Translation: CATSGDRSGVEQYF.

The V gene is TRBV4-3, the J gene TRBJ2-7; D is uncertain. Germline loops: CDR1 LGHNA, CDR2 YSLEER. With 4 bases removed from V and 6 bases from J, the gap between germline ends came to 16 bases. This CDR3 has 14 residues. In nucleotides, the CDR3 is TGCGCCAGCAGCCTGAACTTTCAGGCCTCCGAGCAGTACTTC. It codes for CASSLNFQASEQYF.

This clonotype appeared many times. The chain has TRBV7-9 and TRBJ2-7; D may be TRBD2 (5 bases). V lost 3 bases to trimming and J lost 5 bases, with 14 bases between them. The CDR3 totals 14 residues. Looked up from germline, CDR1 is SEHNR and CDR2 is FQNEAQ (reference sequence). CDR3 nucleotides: TGTGCCAGCAGCTTGGAGGACCCTGGCAACGAGCAGTACTTC. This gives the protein CASSLEDPGNEQYF. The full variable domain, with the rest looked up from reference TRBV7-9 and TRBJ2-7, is DTGVSQNPRHKITKRGQNVTFRCDPISEHNRLYWYRQTLGQGPEFLTYFQNEAQLEKSRLLSDRFSAERPKGSFSTLEIQRTEQGDSAMYLCASSLEDPGNEQYFGPGTRLTVT.